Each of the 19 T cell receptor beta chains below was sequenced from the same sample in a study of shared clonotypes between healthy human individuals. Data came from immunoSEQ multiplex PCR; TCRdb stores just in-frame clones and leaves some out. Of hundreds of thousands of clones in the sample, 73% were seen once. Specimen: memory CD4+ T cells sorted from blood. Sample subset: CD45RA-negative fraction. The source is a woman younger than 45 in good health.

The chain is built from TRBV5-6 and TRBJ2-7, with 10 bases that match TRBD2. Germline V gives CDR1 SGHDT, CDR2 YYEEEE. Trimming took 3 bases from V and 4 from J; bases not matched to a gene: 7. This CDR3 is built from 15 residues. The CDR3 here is CASSSRVSGRYEQYF. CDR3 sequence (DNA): TGTGCCAGCAGCTCCCGTGTTAGCGGGAGGTACGAGCAGTACTTC.

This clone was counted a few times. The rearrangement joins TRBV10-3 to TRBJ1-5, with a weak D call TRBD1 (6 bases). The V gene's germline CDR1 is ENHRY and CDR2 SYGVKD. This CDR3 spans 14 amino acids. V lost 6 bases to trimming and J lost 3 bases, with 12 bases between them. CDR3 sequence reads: CAISPDSANQPQHF. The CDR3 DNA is TGTGCCATCAGCCCGGACAGCGCCAATCAGCCCCAGCATTTT.

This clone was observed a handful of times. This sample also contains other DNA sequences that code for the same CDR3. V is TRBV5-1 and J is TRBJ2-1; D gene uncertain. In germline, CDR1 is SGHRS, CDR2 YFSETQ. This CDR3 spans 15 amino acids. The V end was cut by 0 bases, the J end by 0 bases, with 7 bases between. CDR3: CASSLGSASYNEQFF. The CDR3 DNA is TGCGCCAGCAGCTTGGGAAGCGCCTCCTACAATGAGCAGTTCTTC. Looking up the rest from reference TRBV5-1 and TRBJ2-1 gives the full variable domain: KAGVTQTPRYLIKTRGQQVTLSCSPISGHRSVSWYQQTPGQGLQFLFEYFSETQRNKGNFPGRFSGRQFSNSRSEMNVSTLELGDSALYLCASSLGSASYNEQFFGPGTRLTVL.

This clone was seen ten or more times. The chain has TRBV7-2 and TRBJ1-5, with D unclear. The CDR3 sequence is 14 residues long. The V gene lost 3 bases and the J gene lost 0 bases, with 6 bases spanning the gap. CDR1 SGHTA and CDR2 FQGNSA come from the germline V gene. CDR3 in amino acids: CASSLTPSNQPQHF. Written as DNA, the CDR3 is TGTGCCAGCAGCTTGACCCCTAGCAATCAGCCCCAGCATTTT.

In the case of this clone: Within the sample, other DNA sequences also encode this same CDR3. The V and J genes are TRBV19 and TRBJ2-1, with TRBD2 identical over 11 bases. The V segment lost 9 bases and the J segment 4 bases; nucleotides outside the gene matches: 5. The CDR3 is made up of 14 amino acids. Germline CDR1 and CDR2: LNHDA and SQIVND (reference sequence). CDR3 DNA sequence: TGTGCCAGCCGAACTAGCGGGAGTTACAATGAGCAGTTCTTC. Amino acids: CASRTSGSYNEQFF.

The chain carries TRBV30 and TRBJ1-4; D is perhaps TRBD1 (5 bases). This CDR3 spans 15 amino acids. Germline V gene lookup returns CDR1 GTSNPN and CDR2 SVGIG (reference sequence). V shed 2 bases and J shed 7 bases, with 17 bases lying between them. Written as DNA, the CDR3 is TGTGCCTGGAGTCGCTTTGAGGGGTATGCTGAAAAACTGTTTTTT. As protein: CAWSRFEGYAEKLFF.

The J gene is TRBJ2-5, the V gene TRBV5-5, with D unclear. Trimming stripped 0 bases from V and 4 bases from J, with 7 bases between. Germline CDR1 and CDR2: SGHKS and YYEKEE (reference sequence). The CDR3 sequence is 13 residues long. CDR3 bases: TGTGCCAGCAGCTTGGACCCGTCAGAGACCCAGTACTTC. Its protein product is CASSLDPSETQYF. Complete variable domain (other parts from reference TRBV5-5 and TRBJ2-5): DAGVTQSPTHLIKTRGQQVTLRCSPISGHKSVSWYQQVLGQGPQFIFQYYEKEERGRGNFPDRFSARQFPNYSSELNVNALLLGDSALYLCASSLDPSETQYFGPGTRLLVL.

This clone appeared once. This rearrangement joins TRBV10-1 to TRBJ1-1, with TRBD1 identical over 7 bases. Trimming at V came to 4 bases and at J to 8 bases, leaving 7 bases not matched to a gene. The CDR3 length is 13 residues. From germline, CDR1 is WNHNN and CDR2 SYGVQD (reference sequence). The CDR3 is CASSAQGSLEAFF. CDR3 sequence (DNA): TGCGCCAGCAGTGCACAGGGGAGTCTCGAAGCTTTCTTT.

The CDR3 DNA sequence: TGCGCCAGCAGCTTCACTAGCGACACCAATGAGCAGTTCTTC. Translated, it gives CASSFTSDTNEQFF. This chain joins TRBV5-1 and TRBJ2-1; the match to TRBD2 covers 7 bases. V was clipped by 2 bases and J by 6 bases; unmatched bases: 5. This CDR3 region has 14 residues. Germline V gene lookup returns CDR1 SGHRS and CDR2 YFSETQ.

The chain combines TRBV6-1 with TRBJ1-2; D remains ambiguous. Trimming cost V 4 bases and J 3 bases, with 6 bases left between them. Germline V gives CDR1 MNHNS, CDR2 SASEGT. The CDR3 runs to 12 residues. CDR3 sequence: CASSGRDYGYTF. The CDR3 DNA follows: TGTGCCAGCAGTGGTAGGGACTATGGCTACACCTTC.

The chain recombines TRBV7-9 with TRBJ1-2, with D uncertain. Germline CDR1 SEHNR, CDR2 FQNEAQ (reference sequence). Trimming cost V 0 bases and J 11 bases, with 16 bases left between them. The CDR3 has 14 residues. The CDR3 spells CASSLALGRMGYTF. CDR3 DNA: TGTGCCAGCAGCTTAGCGCTCGGCAGGATGGGGTACACCTTC.

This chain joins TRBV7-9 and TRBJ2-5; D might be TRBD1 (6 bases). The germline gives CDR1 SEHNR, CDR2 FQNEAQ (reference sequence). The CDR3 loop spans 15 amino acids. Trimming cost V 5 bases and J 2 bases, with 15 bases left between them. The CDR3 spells CASSIPRDTQETQYF. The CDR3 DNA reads TGTGCCAGCAGCATCCCCCGGGACACACAAGAGACCCAGTACTTC. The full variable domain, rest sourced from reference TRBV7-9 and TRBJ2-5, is DTGVSQNPRHKITKRGQNVTFRCDPISEHNRLYWYRQTLGQGPEFLTYFQNEAQLEKSRLLSDRFSAERPKGSFSTLEIQRTEQGDSAMYLCASSIPRDTQETQYFGPGTRLLVL.

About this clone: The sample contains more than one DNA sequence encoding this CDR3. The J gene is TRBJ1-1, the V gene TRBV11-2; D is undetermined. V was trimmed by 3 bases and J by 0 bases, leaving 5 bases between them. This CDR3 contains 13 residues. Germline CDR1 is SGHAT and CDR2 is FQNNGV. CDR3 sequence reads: CASSFRLNTEAFF. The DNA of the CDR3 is TGTGCCAGCAGCTTCCGGCTGAACACTGAAGCTTTCTTT.

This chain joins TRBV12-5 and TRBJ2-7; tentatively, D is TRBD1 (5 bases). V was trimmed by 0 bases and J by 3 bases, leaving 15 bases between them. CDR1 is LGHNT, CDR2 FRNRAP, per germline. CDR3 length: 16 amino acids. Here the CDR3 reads CASGLVLGDSVYEQYF. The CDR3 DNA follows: TGTGCTAGTGGTTTGGTATTAGGTGACAGTGTCTACGAGCAGTACTTC. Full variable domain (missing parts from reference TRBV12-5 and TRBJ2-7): DARVTQTPRHKVTEMGQEVTMRCQPILGHNTVFWYRQTMMQGLELLAYFRNRAPLDDSGMPKDRFSAEMPDATLATLKIQPSEPRDSAVYFCASGLVLGDSVYEQYFGPGTRLTVT.

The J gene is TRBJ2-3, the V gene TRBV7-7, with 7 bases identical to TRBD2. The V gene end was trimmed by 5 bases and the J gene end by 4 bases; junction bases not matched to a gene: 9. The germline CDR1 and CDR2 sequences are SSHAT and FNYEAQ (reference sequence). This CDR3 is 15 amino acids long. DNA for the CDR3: TGTGCCAGCAGCCCACGGGGGGTCAGGGCAGATACGCAGTATTTT. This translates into CASSPRGVRADTQYF.

The CDR3 sequence: CASSSTSVLTDTQYF. CDR3 nucleotides: TGTGCCAGCAGCTCCACTAGCGTTCTCACAGATACGCAGTATTTT. The rearrangement uses TRBV7-3 and TRBJ2-3, with 7 bases identical to TRBD2. The CDR3 loop spans 15 amino acids. The germline V gene encodes CDR1 SGHTA and CDR2 FQGTGA. Losses at the gene ends were 4 bases for V and 2 bases for J; bases not matched to a gene: 6.

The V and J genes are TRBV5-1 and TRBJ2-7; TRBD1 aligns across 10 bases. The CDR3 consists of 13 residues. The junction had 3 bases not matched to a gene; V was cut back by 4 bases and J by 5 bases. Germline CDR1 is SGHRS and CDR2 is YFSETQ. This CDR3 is CASSHGTGDEQYF. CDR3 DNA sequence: TGCGCCAGCAGCCACGGGACAGGGGACGAGCAGTACTTC.

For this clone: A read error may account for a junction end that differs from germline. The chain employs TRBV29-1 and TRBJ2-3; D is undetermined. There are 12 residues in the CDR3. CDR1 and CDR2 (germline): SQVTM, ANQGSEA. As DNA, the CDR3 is TGCAGCGTGGACCGAGAAACAGATACGCGGTATTTT. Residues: CSVDRETDTRYF.

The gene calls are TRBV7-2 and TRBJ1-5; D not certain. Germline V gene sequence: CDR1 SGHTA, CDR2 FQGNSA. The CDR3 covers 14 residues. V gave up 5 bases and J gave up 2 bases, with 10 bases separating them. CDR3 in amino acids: CASSVNKGNQPQHF. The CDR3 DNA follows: TGTGCCAGCAGCGTTAACAAGGGCAATCAGCCCCAGCATTTT. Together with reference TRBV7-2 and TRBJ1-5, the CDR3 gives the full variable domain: GAGVSQSPSNKVTEKGKDVELRCDPISGHTALYWYRQSLGQGLEFLIYFQGNSAPDKSGLPSDRFSAERTGGSVSTLTIQRTQQEDSAVYLCASSVNKGNQPQHFGDGTRLSIL.